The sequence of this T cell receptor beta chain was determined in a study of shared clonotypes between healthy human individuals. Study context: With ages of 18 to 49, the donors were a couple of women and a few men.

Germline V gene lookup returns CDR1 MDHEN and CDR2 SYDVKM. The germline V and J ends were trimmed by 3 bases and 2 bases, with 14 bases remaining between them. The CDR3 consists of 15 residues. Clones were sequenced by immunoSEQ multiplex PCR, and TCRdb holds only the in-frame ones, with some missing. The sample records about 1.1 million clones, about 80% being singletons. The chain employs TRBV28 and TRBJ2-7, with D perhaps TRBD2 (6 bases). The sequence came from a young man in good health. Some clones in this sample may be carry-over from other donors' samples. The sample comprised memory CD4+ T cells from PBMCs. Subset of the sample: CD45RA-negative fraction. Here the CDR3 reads CASSLYTSRTYEQYF. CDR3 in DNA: TGTGCCAGCAGTTTGTATACTAGCAGAACCTACGAGCAGTACTTC.